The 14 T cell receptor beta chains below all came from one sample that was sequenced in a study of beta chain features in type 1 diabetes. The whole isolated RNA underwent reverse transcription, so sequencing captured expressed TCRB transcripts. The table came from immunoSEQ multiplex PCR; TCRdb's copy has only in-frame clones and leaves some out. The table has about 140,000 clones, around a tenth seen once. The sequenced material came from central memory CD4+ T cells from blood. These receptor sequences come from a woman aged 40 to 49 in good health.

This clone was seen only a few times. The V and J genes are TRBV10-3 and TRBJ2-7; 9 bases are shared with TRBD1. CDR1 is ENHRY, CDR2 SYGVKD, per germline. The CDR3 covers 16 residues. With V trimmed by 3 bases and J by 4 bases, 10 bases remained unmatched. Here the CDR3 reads CAISEEGTGGGYEQYF. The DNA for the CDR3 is TGTGCCATCAGTGAAGAGGGCACAGGGGGCGGGTACGAGCAGTACTTC.

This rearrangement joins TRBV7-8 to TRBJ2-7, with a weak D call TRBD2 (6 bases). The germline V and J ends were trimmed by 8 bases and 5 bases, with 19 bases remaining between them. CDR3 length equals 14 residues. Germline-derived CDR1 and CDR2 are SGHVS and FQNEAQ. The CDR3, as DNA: TGTGCCAGCCGCCGGCCGGGGCGGAGGGACGAGCAGTACTTC. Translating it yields CASRRPGRRDEQYF.

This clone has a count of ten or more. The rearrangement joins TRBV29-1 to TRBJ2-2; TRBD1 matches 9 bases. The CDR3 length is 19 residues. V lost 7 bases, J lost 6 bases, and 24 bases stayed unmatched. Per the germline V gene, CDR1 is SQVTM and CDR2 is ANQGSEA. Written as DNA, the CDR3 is TGCAGCGCTTCCGAACAGATGGGGACAGGGAACGTTCTAGCCGGGGAGCTGTTTTTT. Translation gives CSASEQMGTGNVLAGELFF.

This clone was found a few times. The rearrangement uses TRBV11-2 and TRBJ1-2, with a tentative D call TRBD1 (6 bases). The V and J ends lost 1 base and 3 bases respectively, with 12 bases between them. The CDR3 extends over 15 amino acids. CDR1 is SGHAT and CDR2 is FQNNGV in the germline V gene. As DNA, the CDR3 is TGTGCCAGCAGCTTAGCTCGGGGGGCGGACTATGGCTACACCTTC. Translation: CASSLARGADYGYTF.

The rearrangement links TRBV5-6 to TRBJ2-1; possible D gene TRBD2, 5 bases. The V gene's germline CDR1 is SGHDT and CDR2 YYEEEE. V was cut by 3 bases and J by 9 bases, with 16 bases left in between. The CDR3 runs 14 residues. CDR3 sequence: CASSSPGLVGEQFF. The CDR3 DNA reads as TGTGCCAGCAGCTCCCCCGGACTCGTCGGTGAGCAGTTCTTC.

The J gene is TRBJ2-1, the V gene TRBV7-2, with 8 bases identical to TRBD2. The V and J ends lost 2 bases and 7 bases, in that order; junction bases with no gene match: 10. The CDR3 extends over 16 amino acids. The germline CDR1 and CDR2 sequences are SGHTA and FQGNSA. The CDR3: CASSLYVGGAQNEQFF. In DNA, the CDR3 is TGTGCCAGCAGCTTATACGTCGGGGGGGCTCAAAATGAGCAGTTCTTC.

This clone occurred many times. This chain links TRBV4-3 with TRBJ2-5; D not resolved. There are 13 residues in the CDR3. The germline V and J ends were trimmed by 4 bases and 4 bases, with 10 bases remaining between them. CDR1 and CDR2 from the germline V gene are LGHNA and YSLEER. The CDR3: CASSLMAGETQYF. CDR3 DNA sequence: TGCGCCAGCAGCCTGATGGCTGGAGAGACCCAGTACTTC.

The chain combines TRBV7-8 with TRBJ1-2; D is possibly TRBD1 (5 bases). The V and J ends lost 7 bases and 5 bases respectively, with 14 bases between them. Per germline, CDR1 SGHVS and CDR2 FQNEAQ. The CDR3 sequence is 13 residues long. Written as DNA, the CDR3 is TGTGCCAGCAACAGTGGGGGGTATTATGGCTACACCTTC. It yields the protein CASNSGGYYGYTF.

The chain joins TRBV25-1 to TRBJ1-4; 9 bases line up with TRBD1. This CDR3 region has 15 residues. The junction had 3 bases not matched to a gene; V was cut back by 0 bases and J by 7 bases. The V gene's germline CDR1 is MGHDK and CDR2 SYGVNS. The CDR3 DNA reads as TGTGCCAGCAGTGAATATAGACAGGGGGTTGAAAAACTGTTTTTT. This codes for CASSEYRQGVEKLFF.

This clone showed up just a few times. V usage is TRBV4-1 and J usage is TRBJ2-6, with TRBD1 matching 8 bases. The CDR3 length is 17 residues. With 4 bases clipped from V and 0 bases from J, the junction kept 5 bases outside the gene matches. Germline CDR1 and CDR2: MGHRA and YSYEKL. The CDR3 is CASSPGQVNSGANVLTF. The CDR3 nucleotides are TGCGCCAGCAGCCCGGGACAGGTGAACTCTGGGGCCAACGTCCTGACTTTC.

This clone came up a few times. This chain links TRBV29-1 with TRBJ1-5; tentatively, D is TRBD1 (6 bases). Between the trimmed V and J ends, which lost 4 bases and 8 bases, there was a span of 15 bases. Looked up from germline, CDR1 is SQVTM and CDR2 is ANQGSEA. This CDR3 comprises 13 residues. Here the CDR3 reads CSVVLGAGKPQHF. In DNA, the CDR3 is TGCAGCGTTGTCTTGGGGGCAGGGAAGCCCCAGCATTTT. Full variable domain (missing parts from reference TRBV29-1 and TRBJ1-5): SAVISQKPSRDICQRGTSLTIQCQVDSQVTMMFWYRQQPGQSLTLIATANQGSEATYESGFVIDKFPISRPNLTFSTLTVSNMSPEDSSIYLCSVVLGAGKPQHFGDGTRLSIL.

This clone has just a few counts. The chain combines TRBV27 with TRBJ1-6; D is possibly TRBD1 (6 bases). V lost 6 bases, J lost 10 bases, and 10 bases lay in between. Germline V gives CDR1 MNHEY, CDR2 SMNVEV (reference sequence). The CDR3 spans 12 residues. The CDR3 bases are TGTGCCAGCAGCGACAGGAACTCACCCCTCCACTTT. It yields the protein CASSDRNSPLHF.

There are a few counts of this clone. This CDR3 reads CASSLGFRGQRHTEAFF. CDR3 sequence (DNA): TGCGCCAGCAGCTTGGGATTCCGAGGACAGAGACACACTGAAGCTTTCTTT. The chain carries TRBV5-1 and TRBJ1-1, with D tentatively TRBD1 (6 bases). The CDR3 spans 17 residues. Per the germline V gene, CDR1 is SGHRS and CDR2 is YFSETQ. The V end lost 0 bases, the J end lost 3 bases, and 18 bases lay between the germline ends. The full variable domain, its missing parts supplied by reference TRBV5-1 and TRBJ1-1, is KAGVTQTPRYLIKTRGQQVTLSCSPISGHRSVSWYQQTPGQGLQFLFEYFSETQRNKGNFPGRFSGRQFSNSRSEMNVSTLELGDSALYLCASSLGFRGQRHTEAFFGQGTRLTVV.

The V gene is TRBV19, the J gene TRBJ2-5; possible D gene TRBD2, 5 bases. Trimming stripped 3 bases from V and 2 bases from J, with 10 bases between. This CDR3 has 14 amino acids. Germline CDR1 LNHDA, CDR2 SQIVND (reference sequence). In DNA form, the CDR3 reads TGTGCCAGTAGTATCGGAGGAAGACAAGAGACCCAGTACTTC. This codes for CASSIGGRQETQYF.